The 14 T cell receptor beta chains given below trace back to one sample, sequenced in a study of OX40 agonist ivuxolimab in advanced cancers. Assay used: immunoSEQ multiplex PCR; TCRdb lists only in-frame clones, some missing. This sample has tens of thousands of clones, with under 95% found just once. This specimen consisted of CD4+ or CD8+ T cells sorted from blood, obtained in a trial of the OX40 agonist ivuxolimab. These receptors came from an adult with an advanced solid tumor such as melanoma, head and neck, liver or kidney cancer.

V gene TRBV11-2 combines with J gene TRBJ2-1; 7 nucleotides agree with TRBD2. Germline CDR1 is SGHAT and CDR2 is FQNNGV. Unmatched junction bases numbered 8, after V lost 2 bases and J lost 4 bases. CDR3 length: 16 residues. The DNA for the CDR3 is TGTGCCAGCAGCTTAACCTTCGGGGAGGGATACAATGAGCAGTTCTTC. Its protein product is CASSLTFGEGYNEQFF. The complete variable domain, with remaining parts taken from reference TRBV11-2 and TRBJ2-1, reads EAGVAQSPRYKIIEKRQSVAFWCNPISGHATLYWYQQILGQGPKLLIQFQNNGVVDDSQLPKDRFSAERLKGVDSTLKIQPAKLEDSAVYLCASSLTFGEGYNEQFFGPGTRLTVL.

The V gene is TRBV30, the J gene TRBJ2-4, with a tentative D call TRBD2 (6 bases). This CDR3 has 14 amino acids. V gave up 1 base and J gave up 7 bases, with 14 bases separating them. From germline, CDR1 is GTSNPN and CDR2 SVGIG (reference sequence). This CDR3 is CAWSDLARGNIQYF. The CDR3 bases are TGTGCCTGGAGTGATTTGGCCCGGGGGAACATTCAGTACTTC.

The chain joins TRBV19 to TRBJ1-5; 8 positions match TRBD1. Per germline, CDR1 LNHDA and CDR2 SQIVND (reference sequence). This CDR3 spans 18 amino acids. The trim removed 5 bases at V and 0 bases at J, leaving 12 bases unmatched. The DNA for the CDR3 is TGTGCCAGTAGTGCGACGACAGGGGTCGGATATAGCAATCAGCCCCAGCATTTT. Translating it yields CASSATTGVGYSNQPQHF.

The CDR3: CASTRDETQYF. In nucleotides, the CDR3 is TGTGCCAGCACTAGGGATGAGACCCAGTACTTC. The chain carries TRBV6-1 and TRBJ2-5, with D hard to call. V was clipped by 7 bases and J by 5 bases, with 8 bases between them. This CDR3 spans 11 amino acids. The germline V gene encodes CDR1 MNHNS and CDR2 SASEGT.

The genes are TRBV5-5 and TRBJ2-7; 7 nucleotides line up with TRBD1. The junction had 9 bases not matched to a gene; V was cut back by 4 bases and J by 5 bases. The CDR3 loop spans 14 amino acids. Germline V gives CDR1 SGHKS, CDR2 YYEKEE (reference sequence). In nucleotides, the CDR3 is TGTGCCAGCAGCCTCGTGGGGACAGTTCACGAGCAGTACTTC. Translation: CASSLVGTVHEQYF.

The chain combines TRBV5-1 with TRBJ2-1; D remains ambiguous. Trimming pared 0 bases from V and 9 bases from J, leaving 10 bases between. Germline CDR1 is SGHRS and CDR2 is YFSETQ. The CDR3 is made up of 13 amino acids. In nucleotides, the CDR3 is TGCGCCAGCAGCTTGGAACTGGCAGCTGAGCAGTTCTTC. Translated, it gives CASSLELAAEQFF. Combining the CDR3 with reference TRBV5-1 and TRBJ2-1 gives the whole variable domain KAGVTQTPRYLIKTRGQQVTLSCSPISGHRSVSWYQQTPGQGLQFLFEYFSETQRNKGNFPGRFSGRQFSNSRSEMNVSTLELGDSALYLCASSLELAAEQFFGPGTRLTVL.

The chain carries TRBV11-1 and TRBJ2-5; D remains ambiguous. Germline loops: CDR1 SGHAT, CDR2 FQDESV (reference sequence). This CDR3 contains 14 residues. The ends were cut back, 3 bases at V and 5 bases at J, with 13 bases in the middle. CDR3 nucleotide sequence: TGTGCCAGCAGCTTGCATGGTTCCGATGAGACCCAGTACTTC. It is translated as CASSLHGSDETQYF.

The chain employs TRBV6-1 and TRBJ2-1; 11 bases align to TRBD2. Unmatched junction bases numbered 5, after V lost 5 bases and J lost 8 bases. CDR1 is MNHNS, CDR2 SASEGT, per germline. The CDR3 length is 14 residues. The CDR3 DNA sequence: TGTGCCAGCAGTACTAGCGGGAGCGTCGATGAGCAGTTCTTC. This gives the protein CASSTSGSVDEQFF.

The CDR3 region has the DNA TGTGCCAGCCCTTTATGTTTAAGGGCCGGCAGCAGCAGTAGGACCGGGGAGCTGTTTTTT. It is translated as CASPLCLRAGSSSRTGELFF. The gene calls are TRBV27 and TRBJ2-2; D ambiguous. CDR3 length equals 20 residues. V lost 8 bases to trimming and J lost 5 bases, with 33 bases between them. Germline V gene lookup returns CDR1 MNHEY and CDR2 SMNVEV (reference sequence).

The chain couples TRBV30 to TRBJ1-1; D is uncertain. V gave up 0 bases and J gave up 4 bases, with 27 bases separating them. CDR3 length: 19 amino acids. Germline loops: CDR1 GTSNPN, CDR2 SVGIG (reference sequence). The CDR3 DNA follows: TGTGCCTGGAGTGTACCGGGATATACCACCACCCACCGGGGCACTGAAGCTTTCTTT. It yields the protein CAWSVPGYTTTHRGTEAFF. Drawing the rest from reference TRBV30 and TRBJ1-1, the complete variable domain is SQTIHQWPATLVQPVGSPLSLECTVEGTSNPNLYWYRQAAGRGLQLLFYSVGIGQISSEVPQNLSASRPQDRQFILSSKKLLLSDSGFYLCAWSVPGYTTTHRGTEAFFGQGTRLTVV.

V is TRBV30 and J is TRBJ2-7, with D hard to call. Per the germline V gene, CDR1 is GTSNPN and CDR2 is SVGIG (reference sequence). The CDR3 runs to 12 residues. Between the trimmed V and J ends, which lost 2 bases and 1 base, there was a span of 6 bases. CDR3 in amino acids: CAWSRFSYEQYF. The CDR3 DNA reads TGTGCCTGGAGTCGCTTTTCCTACGAGCAGTACTTC. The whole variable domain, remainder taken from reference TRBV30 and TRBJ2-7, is SQTIHQWPATLVQPVGSPLSLECTVEGTSNPNLYWYRQAAGRGLQLLFYSVGIGQISSEVPQNLSASRPQDRQFILSSKKLLLSDSGFYLCAWSRFSYEQYFGPGTRLTVT.

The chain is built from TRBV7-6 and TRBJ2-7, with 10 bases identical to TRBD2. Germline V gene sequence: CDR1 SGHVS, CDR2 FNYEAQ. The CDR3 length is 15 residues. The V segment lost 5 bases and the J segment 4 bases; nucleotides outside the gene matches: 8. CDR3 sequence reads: CASSKVSGRGYEQYF. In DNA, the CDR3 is TGTGCCAGCAGCAAAGTCAGCGGGAGGGGATACGAGCAGTACTTC. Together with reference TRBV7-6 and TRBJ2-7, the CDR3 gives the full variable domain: GAGVSQSPRYKVTKRGQDVALRCDPISGHVSLYWYRQALGQGPEFLTYFNYEAQQDKSGLPNDRFSAERPEGSISTLTIQRTEQRDSAMYRCASSKVSGRGYEQYFGPGTRLTVT.

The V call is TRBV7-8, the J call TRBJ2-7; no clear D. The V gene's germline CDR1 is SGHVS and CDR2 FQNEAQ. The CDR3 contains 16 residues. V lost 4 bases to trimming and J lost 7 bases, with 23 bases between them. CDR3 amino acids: CASSYPGAPMMGEQYF. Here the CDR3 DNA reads TGTGCCAGCAGCTACCCTGGAGCCCCCATGATGGGGGAGCAGTACTTC.

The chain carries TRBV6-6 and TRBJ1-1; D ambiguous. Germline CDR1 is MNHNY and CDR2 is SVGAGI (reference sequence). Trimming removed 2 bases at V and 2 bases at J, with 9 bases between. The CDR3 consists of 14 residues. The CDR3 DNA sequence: TGTGCCAGCAGTTACACCTCTCTTAACACTGAAGCTTTCTTT. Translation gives CASSYTSLNTEAFF.